The 9 T cell receptor beta chains reported below all come from one sample, sequenced in a study of CD8+CD57+ T cells in acquired aplastic anemia. Genomic DNA, the template, was used for profiling of the TCR beta VDJ and CDR3. Each CDR3 protein is one row after TCRdb ran MiXCR on the reads. The repertoire has 200,000 to 250,000 distinct CDR3 sequences, about 59% of them found once; the top ten carry around 32%. Sequenced: sorted CD4+, CD8+, or CD8+CD57+ T cells (not recorded which) from PBMCs. The receptors stem from a human donor in good health.

The rearrangement joins TRBV7-9 to TRBJ1-2; D may be TRBD1 (5 bases). The germline V and J ends were trimmed by 6 bases and 3 bases, with 11 bases remaining between them. The germline V gene encodes CDR1 SEHNR and CDR2 FQNEAQ (reference sequence). CDR3 size: 13 residues. CDR3 residues: CASSPGTDYGYTF. The DNA of the CDR3 is TGTGCCAGCAGTCCCGGGACCGACTATGGCTACACCTTC.

The rearrangement joins TRBV7-2 to TRBJ2-2; D gene uncertain. The germline gives CDR1 SGHTA, CDR2 FQGNSA. CDR3 length: 14 amino acids. V was clipped by 1 base and J by 5 bases, with 8 bases between them. CDR3 sequence reads: CASSLVSDTGELFF. Written as DNA, the CDR3 is TGTGCCAGCAGCTTAGTTTCAGATACCGGGGAGCTGTTTTTT.

The chain combines TRBV19 with TRBJ1-1; no definite D call. Trimming left V 3 bases short and J 3 bases short, with 14 bases between. The V gene's germline CDR1 is LNHDA and CDR2 SQIVND (reference sequence). The CDR3 covers 15 residues. CDR3 residues: CASSMGSNGYTEAFF. CDR3 in DNA: TGTGCCAGTAGTATGGGCAGCAATGGGTACACTGAAGCTTTCTTT.

In its sample, this clonotype was seen a few times. In DNA, the CDR3 is TGCAGCGTCCCGGACCCTCAAGCTTTCTTT. Its translation is CSVPDPQAFF. The V gene is TRBV29-1, the J gene TRBJ1-1; D gene uncertain. V was clipped by 6 bases and J by 9 bases, with 11 bases between them. This CDR3 region has 10 residues. Germline V gene data show CDR1 as SQVTM and CDR2 as ANQGSEA.

The gene calls are TRBV24-1 and TRBJ2-5; D is uncertain. The germline V gene has CDR1 KGHDR and CDR2 SFDVKD. CDR3 size: 11 residues. V lost 5 bases to trimming and J lost 4 bases, with 4 bases between them. The CDR3 protein is CATSVGETQYF. CDR3 DNA: TGTGCCACCAGTGTTGGAGAGACCCAGTACTTC.

Comment on this clonotype: This clone may be a read error of a much larger clone one base away. The rearrangement joins TRBV6-6 to TRBJ2-5, with TRBD2 matching over 10 bases. CDR1 is MNHNY and CDR2 is SVGAGI in the germline V gene (reference sequence). The CDR3 extends over 16 amino acids. Here the CDR3 reads CATARTSGNLQETHYF. Here the CDR3 DNA reads TGTGCCACTGCTAGGACTAGCGGAAACCTACAAGAGACCCATTACTTC.

This clonotype was seen many times. The chain links TRBV6-5 to TRBJ2-7; 9 nucleotides align to TRBD2. Germline V gene data show CDR1 as MNHEY and CDR2 as SVGAGI. With V trimmed by 3 bases and J by 8 bases, 8 bases remained unmatched. This CDR3 spans 14 amino acids. The CDR3 here is CASSYAGGGLQQYF. The CDR3 DNA reads TGTGCCAGCAGTTATGCGGGGGGGGGGCTGCAGCAGTACTTC.

V is TRBV6-4 and J is TRBJ1-5; no clear D. The CDR3 contains 13 residues. Per germline, CDR1 MRHNA and CDR2 SNTAGT. Trimming shortened V by 3 bases and J by 5 bases, and 8 bases separated the two germline ends. The CDR3 protein is CASSESGDQPQHF. The CDR3 DNA reads TGTGCCAGCAGTGAAAGCGGAGATCAGCCCCAGCATTTT.

This clonotype was seen a handful of times. This chain links TRBV20-1 with TRBJ2-7; D call uncertain. The germline CDR1 and CDR2 sequences are DFQATT and SNEGSKA (reference sequence). CDR3 size: 12 residues. Deletions cut 1 base from V and 4 bases from J, with 8 bases between. The CDR3 sequence: CSARVGGYEQYF. In nucleotides, the CDR3 is TGCAGTGCTAGAGTAGGCGGATACGAGCAGTACTTC.